This TCR beta chain was sequenced for a study of OX40 agonist ivuxolimab in advanced cancers. The wider study: At 0.01 to 10 mg/kg, ivuxolimab was administered intravenously to patients every 2 weeks.

Clones were sequenced by immunoSEQ multiplex PCR, and TCRdb holds only the in-frame ones, with some missing. The sample includes some 87,000 clones, around nine tenths seen only once; the top ten take around 0.39%. With 1 base clipped from V and 0 bases from J, the junction kept 6 bases outside the gene matches. The germline V gene encodes CDR1 ENHRY and CDR2 SYGVKD. The CDR3 runs 20 residues. Study results and limitations: Compared with CD4+, CD8+ T cells on average had more expanded clones.

As to this clone: Its antigen is currently unknown.

Peripheral blood came from all dose cohorts at three timepoints. The source was CD4+ or CD8+ T cells sorted from blood, collected in a trial of the OX40 agonist ivuxolimab. The clonotype comes from an adult with an advanced solid tumor such as melanoma, head and neck, liver or kidney cancer. The chain combines TRBV10-3 with TRBJ2-1; 16 bases map to TRBD2. The chain's CDR3 is CAISELGLAGGGSSYNEQFF. CDR3 coding DNA: TGTGCCATCAGTGAGTTGGGACTAGCGGGAGGGGGATCCTCCTACAATGAGCAGTTCTTC.